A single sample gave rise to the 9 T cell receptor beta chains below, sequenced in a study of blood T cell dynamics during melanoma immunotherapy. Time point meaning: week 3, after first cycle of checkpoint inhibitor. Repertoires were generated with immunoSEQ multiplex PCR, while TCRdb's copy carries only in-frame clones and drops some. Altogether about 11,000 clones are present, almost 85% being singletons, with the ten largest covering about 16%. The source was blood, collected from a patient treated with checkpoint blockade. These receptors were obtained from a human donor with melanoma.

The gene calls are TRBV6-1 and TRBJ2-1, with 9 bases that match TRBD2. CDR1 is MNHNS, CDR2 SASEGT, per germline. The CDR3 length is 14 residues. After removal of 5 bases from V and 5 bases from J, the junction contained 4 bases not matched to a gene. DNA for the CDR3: TGTGCCAGCAGTAAGGGACTAGCCCACAATGAGCAGTTCTTC. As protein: CASSKGLAHNEQFF.

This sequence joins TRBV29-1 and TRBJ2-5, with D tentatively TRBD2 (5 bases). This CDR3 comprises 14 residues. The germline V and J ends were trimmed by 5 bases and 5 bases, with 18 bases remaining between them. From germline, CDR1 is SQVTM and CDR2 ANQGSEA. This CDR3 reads CSVFVTGTVETQYF. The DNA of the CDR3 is TGCAGCGTTTTCGTCACGGGAACGGTGGAGACCCAGTACTTC.

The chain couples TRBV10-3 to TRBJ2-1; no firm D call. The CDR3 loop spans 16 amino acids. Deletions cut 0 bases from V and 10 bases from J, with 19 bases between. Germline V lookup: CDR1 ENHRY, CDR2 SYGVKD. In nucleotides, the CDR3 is TGTGCCATCAGTGAGTCTACCGGATCCACACCCGGCGAGCAGTTCTTC. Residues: CAISESTGSTPGEQFF.

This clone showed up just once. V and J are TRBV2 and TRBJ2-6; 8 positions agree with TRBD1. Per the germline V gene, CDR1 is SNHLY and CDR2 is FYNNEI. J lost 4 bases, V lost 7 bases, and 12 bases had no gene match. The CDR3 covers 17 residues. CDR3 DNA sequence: TGTGCCAGCACCCGTAGGCAGGGGGCGCCGGGGGCCAACGTCCTGACTTTC. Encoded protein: CASTRRQGAPGANVLTF.

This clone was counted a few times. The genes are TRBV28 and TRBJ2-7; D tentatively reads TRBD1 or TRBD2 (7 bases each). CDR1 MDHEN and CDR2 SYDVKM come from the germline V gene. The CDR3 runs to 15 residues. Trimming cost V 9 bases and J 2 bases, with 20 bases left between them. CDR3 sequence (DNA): TGTGCCAGTACGAGGGGAGGGCAGGGGGCCTACGAGCAGTACTTC. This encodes CASTRGGQGAYEQYF.

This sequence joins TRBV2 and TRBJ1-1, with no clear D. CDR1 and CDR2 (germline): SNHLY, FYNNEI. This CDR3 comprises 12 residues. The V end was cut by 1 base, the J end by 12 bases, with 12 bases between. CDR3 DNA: TGTGCCAGCAGTGAAGACGCTCTGGTAACTTTCTTT. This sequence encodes CASSEDALVTFF.

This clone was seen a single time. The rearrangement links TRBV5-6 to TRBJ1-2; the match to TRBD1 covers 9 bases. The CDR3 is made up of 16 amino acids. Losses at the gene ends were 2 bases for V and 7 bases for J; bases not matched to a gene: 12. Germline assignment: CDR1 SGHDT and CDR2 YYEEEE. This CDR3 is CASSLASLTGGGGYTF. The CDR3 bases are TGTGCCAGCAGCTTAGCTAGCTTGACAGGGGGAGGTGGCTACACCTTC. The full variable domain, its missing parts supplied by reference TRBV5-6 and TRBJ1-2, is DAGVTQSPTHLIKTRGQQVTLRCSPKSGHDTVSWYQQALGQGPQFIFQYYEEEERQRGNFPDRFSGHQFPNYSSELNVNALLLGDSALYLCASSLASLTGGGGYTFGSGTRLTVV.

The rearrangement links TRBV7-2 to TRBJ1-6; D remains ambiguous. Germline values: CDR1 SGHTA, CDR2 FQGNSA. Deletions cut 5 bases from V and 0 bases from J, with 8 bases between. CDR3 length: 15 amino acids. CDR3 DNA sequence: TGTGCCAGCAGCGGCCGTTCCTCCTATAATTCACCCCTCCACTTT. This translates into CASSGRSSYNSPLHF. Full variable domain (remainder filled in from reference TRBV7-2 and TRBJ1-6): GAGVSQSPSNKVTEKGKDVELRCDPISGHTALYWYRQSLGQGLEFLIYFQGNSAPDKSGLPSDRFSAERTGGSVSTLTIQRTQQEDSAVYLCASSGRSSYNSPLHFGNGTRLTVT.

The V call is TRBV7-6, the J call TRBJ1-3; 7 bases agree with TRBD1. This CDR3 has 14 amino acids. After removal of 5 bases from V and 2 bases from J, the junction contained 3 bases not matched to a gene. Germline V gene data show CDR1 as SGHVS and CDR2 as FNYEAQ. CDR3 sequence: CASSPQGTGNTIYF. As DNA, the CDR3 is TGTGCCAGCAGCCCACAGGGGACTGGAAACACCATATATTTT.